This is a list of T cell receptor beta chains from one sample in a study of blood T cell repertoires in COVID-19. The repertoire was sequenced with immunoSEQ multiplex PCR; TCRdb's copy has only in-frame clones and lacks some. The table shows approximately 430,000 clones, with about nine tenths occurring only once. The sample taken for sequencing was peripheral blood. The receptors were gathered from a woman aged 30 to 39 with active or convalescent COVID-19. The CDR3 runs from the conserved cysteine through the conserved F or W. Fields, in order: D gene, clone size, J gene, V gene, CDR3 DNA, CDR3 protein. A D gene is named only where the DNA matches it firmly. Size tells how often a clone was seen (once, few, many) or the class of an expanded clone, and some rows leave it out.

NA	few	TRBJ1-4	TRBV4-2	TGTGCCAGCAGTCCGACGGGTAATGAAAAACTGTTTTTT	CASSPTGNEKLFF
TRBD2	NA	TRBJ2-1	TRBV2	TGTGCCAGCAGTGAAACGGGACTAGCGGGTATCAATGAGCAGTTCTTC	CASSETGLAGINEQFF
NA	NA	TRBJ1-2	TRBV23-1	TGCGCCAGCACCTCTACAGGGTTTGGAACTTGTGGCTACACCTTC	CASTSTGFGTCGYTF
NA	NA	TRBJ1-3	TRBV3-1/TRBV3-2	TGTGCCAGCAGCCATTTACAGACCTCTGGAAACACCATATATTTT	CASSHLQTSGNTIYF
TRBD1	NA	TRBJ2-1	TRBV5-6	TGTGCCAGCAGCTTAAGTTCGCAGGGGGCCTACAATGAGCAGTTCTTC	CASSLSSQGAYNEQFF
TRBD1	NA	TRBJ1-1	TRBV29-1	TGCAGCGTTCCGAAATATGGACAGGGAGCAGTGATGAACACTGAAGCTTTCTTT	CSVPKYGQGAVMNTEAFF
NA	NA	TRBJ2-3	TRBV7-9	TGTGCCAGCAGCTTAGACGTCCATCTAATCCCGCAGTATTTT	CASSLDVHLIPQYF
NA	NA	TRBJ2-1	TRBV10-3	TGTGCCAGTTTAGACGGGGGGCGCCACAATGAGCAGTTCTTC	CASLDGGRHNEQFF
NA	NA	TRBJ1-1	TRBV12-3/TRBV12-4	TGTGCCAGCAGTCAAGGACAGAACACTGAAGCTTTCTTT	CASSQGQNTEAFF
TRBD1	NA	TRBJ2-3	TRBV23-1	TGCGCCAGCAGCCACATTATCGACAGGGGGCGATCTTCAGATACGCAGTATTTT	CASSHIIDRGRSSDTQYF
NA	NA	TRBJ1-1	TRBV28	TGTGCCAGCAGTTACTACAGGGTCCCTGAAGCTTTCTTT	CASSYYRVPEAFF
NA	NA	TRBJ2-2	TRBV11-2	TGTGCCAGCAGAGGAGGGGCCGGCGGGGAGCTGTTTTTT	CASRGGAGGELFF
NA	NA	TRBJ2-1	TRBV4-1	TGCGCCAGCAGCCAAGATTTCCCTAGCTACAATGAGCAGTTCTTC	CASSQDFPSYNEQFF
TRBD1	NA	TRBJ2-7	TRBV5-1	TGCGCCAGCCACGCCCCCGGGACAGGGGCCTACGAGCAGTACTTC	CASHAPGTGAYEQYF
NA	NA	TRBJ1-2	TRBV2	TGTGCCAGCATAGGGGGTTCGTACGGCTACACCTTC	CASIGGSYGYTF
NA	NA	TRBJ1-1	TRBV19	TGTGCCAGTAACCGCGAGGGCCCTGAAGCTTTCTTT	CASNREGPEAFF
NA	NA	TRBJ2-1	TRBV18	TGTGCCAGCTCACCCGAGAGCTCCTACAATGAGCAGTTCTTC	CASSPESSYNEQFF
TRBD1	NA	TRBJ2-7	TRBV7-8	TGTGCCAGCAGCGTCCGGGACAGAGACTACGAGCAGTACTTC	CASSVRDRDYEQYF
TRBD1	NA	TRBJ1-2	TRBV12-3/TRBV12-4	TGTGCCAGCAGTTTTGGAGGGGGCGCTGGCTACACCTTC	CASSFGGGAGYTF
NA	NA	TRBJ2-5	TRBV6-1	TGTGCCAGCAGTGAGGTGGGAGGCGAGACCCAGTACTTC	CASSEVGGETQYF